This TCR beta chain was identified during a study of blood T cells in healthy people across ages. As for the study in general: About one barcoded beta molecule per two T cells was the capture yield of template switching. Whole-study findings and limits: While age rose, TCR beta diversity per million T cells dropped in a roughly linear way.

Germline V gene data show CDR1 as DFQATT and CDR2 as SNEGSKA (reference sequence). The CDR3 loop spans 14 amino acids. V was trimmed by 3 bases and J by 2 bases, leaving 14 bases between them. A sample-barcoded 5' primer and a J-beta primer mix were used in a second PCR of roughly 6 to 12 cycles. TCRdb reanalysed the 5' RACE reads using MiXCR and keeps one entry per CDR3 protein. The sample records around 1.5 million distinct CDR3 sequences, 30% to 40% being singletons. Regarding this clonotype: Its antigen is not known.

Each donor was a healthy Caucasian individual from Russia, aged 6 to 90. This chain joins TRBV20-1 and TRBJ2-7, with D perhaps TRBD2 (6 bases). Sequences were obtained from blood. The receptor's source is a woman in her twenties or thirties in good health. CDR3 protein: CSARGSGLTYEQYF. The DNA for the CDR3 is TGCAGTGCTAGGGGCAGCGGGCTTACCTACGAGCAGTACTTC.